This T cell receptor beta chain was sequenced for a study of blood T cell repertoires in COVID-19. Study-wide context: COVID-19 samples collected from the United States, Italy and Spain covered acute and convalescent phases. PBMCs, B-cell-depleted T cells, or T cells provided the cDNA or gDNA that made up the material.

Germline loops: CDR1 PRHDT, CDR2 FYEKMQ (reference sequence). The V and J ends lost 5 bases and 4 bases, in that order; junction bases with no gene match: 5. The CDR3 is 14 residues long. Original handling: Estimation of nucleated cell counts relied on the amplification of reference gene primers. Libraries were prepared by immunoSEQ multiplex PCR; TCRdb keeps only in-frame clonotypes and omits some of them. V, J and clone size reflect that table, while D and trimming were determined from the DNA. The sample shows under 95,000 clones, approximately 91% of them seen only once. This chain joins TRBV13 and TRBJ2-1, with TRBD1 matching 7 bases. The sequence was obtained from a man aged 45-65 years with COVID-19, enrolled during active disease. Sequencing input: peripheral blood. The CDR3 DNA sequence: TGTGCCAGCAGCCCCAGACAGGGATACAATGAGCAGTTCTTC. Protein product: CASSPRQGYNEQFF.